This TCR beta chain was recorded in a study of blood T cell repertoires in COVID-19. The wider study: PBMCs, B-cell-depleted T cells, or T cells were the source of the cDNA or gDNA that made up the material.

In the source study's methods: Amplification with reference gene primers provided the estimates of nucleated cell counts. Assay: immunoSEQ multiplex PCR; the TCRdb copy retains only in-frame clones and omits some. Clone size and the V and J calls come from that table; the DNA yielded D and trimming. In the table there are approximately 40,000 clones, around 87% of which are singletons. CDR3 length: 16 amino acids. Germline CDR1 MNHEY, CDR2 SMNVEV (reference sequence). J gave up 3 bases and V 1 base, and 7 bases lay outside the gene matches. A Seattle source enrolled patients during active infection and followed them longitudinally.

The sequenced sample consisted of peripheral blood. This clonotype was sampled from a man aged 35 to 55 with COVID-19, enrolled during active disease. The V call is TRBV27, the J call TRBJ2-3; TRBD2 matches at 7 bases. The CDR3 is CASSLFRTGGTDTQYF. Written as DNA, the CDR3 is TGTGCCAGCAGTTTATTCAGGACCGGGGGGACAGATACGCAGTATTTT.